This note documents a single TCR beta chain sequence. Antigen specificity is unknown. These data originate in a study of response to subunit inactivated influenza vaccine. Study conclusions and caveats: Authors suggested each seasonal flu vaccination may recruit only limited numbers of new T cells.

A single record per CDR3 protein comes from TCRdb applying MiXCR to the RT-PCR reads. The sample has some 850,000 distinct CDR3 sequences; approximately 17% are singletons. Germline V lookup: CDR1 DFQATT, CDR2 SNEGSKA (reference sequence). The CDR3 has 15 residues. Trimming shortened V by 3 bases and J by 2 bases, and 16 bases separated the two germline ends. The source of this sequence is a man aged 50 or older who received an inactivated influenza vaccine. This chain connects TRBV20-1 to TRBJ1-2; D is possibly TRBD1 (5 bases). Sequenced material: PBMCs from blood, taken around 5 days after vaccination. The chain's CDR3 is CSASLPGGGNYGYTF. Here the CDR3 DNA reads TGCAGTGCTAGCCTTCCTGGGGGGGGGAACTATGGCTACACCTTC.